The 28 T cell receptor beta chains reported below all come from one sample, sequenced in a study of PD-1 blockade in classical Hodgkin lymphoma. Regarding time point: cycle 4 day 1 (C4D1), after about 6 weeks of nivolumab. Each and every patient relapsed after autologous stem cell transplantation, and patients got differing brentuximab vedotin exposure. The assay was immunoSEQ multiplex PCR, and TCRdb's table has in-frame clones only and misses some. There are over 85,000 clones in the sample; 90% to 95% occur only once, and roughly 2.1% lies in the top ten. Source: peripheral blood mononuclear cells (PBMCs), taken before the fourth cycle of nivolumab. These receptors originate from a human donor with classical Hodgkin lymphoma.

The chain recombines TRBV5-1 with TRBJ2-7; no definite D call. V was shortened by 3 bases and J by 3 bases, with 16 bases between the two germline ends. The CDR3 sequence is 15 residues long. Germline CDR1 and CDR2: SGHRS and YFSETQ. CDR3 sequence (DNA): TGCGCCAGCAGCTCCCCGGACGGCAGTGTCTACGAGCAGTACTTC. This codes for CASSSPDGSVYEQYF.

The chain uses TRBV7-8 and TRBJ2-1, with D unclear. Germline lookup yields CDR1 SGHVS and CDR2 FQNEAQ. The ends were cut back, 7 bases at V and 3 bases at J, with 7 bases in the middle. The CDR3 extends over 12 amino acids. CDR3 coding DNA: TGTGCCAGCACGCCCAACTACAATGAGCAGTTCTTC. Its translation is CASTPNYNEQFF. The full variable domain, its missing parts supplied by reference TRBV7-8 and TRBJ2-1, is GAGVSQSPRYKVAKRGQDVALRCDPISGHVSLFWYQQALGQGPEFLTYFQNEAQLDKSGLPSDRFFAERPEGSVSTLKIQRTQQEDSAVYLCASTPNYNEQFFGPGTRLTVL.

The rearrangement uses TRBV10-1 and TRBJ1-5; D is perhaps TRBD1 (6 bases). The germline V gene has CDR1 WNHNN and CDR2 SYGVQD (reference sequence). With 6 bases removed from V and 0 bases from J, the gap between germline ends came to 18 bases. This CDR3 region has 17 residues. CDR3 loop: CASRVGRGIYSNQPQHF. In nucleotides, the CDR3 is TGCGCCAGCAGGGTCGGCAGGGGCATCTATAGCAATCAGCCCCAGCATTTT.

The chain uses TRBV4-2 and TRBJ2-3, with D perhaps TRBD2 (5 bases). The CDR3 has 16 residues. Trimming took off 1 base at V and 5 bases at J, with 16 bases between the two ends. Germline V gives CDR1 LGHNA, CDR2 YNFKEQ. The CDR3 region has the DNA TGTGCCAGCAGCCAAGTTAAAAGTAGCGATCAAGATACGCAGTATTTT. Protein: CASSQVKSSDQDTQYF.

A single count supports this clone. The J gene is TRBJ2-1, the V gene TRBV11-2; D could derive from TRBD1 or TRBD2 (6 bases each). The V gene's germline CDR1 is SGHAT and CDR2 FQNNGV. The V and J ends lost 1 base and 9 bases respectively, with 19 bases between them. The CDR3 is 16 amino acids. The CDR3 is CASSLVRGESNGEQFF. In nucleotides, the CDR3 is TGTGCCAGCAGCTTAGTTAGGGGGGAAAGCAACGGTGAGCAGTTCTTC. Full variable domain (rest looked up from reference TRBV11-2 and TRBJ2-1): EAGVAQSPRYKIIEKRQSVAFWCNPISGHATLYWYQQILGQGPKLLIQFQNNGVVDDSQLPKDRFSAERLKGVDSTLKIQPAKLEDSAVYLCASSLVRGESNGEQFFGPGTRLTVL.

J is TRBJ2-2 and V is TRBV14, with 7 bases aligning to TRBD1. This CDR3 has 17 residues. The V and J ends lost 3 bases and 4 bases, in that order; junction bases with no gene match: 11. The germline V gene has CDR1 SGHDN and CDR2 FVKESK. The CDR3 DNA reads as TGTGCCAGCAGCCATGAATTTAGGACAGGTCTCACCGGGGAGCTGTTTTTT. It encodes CASSHEFRTGLTGELFF. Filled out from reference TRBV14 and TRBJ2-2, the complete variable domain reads EAGVTQFPSHSVIEKGQTVTLRCDPISGHDNLYWYRRVMGKEIKFLLHFVKESKQDESGMPNNRFLAERTGGTYSTLKVQPAELEDSGVYFCASSHEFRTGLTGELFFGEGSRLTVL.

The CDR3 region has the DNA TGTGCCAGCAGGAATAACAGAGCGGGAGTAGGCGACGAGCAGTACTTC. This translates into CASRNNRAGVGDEQYF. The genes are TRBV7-8 and TRBJ2-7; TRBD2 matches at 8 bases. The CDR3 contains 16 residues. CDR1 SGHVS and CDR2 FQNEAQ come from the germline V gene. J was trimmed by 5 bases and V by 6 bases; bases with no gene match: 15.

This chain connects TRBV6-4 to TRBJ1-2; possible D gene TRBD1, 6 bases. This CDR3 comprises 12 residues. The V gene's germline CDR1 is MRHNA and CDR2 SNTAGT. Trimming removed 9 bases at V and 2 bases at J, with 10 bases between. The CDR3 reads CASRDRNYGYTF. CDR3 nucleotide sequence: TGTGCCAGTAGAGACAGGAACTATGGCTACACCTTC.

The CDR3 here is CASSEAGQRNYGYTF. The CDR3 region has the DNA TGTGCCAGCAGTGAGGCGGGACAGCGGAACTATGGCTACACCTTC. The chain carries TRBV2 and TRBJ1-2; TRBD1 matches at 7 bases. The CDR3 covers 15 residues. The germline gives CDR1 SNHLY, CDR2 FYNNEI. The V and J ends lost 3 bases and 2 bases, in that order; junction bases with no gene match: 6.

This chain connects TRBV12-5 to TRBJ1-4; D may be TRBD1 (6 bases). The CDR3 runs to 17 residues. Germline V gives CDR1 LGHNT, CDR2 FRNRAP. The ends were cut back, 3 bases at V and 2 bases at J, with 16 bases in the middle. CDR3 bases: TGTGCTAGTGGTTTAATACATAGGACAGCCACTAATGAAAAACTGTTTTTT. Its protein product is CASGLIHRTATNEKLFF. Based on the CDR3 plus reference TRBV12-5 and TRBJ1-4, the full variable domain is DARVTQTPRHKVTEMGQEVTMRCQPILGHNTVFWYRQTMMQGLELLAYFRNRAPLDDSGMPKDRFSAEMPDATLATLKIQPSEPRDSAVYFCASGLIHRTATNEKLFFGSGTQLSVL.

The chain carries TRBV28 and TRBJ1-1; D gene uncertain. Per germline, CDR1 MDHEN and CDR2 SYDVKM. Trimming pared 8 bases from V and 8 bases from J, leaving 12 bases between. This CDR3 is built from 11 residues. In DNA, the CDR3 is TGTGCCAGCGGTCGCATCACCGAAGCTTTCTTT. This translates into CASGRITEAFF. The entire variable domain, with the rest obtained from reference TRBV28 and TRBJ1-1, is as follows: DVKVTQSSRYLVKRTGEKVFLECVQDMDHENMFWYRQDPGLGLRLIYFSYDVKMKEKGDIPEGYSVSREKKERFSLILESASTNQTSMYLCASGRITEAFFGQGTRLTVV.

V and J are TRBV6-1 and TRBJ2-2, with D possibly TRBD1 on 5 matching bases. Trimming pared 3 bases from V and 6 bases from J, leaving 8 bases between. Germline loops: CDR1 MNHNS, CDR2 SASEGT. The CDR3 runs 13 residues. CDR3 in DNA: TGTGCCAGCAGTGAGCAGGGTTCCGGGGAGCTGTTTTTT. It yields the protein CASSEQGSGELFF.

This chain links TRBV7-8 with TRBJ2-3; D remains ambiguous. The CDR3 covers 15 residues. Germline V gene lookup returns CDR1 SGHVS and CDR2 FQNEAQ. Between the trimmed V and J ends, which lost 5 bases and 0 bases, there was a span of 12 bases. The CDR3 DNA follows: TGTGCCAGCAGCCCAGACTGGGGAAGCACAGATACGCAGTATTTT. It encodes CASSPDWGSTDTQYF.

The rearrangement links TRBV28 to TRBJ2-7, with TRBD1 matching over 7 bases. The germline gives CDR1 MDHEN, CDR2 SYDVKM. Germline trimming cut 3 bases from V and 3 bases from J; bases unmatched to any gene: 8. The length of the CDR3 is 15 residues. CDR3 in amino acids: CASSFPVDRNYEQYF. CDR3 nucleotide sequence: TGTGCCAGCAGTTTCCCGGTGGACAGGAACTACGAGCAGTACTTC.

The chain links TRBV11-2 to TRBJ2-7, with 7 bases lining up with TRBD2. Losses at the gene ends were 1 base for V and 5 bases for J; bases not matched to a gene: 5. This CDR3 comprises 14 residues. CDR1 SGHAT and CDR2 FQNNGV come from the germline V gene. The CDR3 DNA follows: TGTGCCAGCAGCTTAGGGGGGACTATCCACGAGCAGTACTTC. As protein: CASSLGGTIHEQYF.

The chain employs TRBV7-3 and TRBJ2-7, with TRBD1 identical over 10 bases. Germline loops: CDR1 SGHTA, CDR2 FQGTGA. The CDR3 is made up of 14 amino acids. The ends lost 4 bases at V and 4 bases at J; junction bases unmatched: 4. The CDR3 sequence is CASSWTGGGYEQYF. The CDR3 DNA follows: TGTGCCAGCAGCTGGACAGGGGGTGGATACGAGCAGTACTTC.

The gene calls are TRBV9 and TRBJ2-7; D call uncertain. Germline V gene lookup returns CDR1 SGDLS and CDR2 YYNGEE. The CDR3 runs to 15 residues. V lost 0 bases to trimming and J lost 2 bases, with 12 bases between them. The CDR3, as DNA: TGTGCCAGCAGCGTAGACGGCGGCGACGCCTACGAGCAGTACTTC. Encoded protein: CASSVDGGDAYEQYF.

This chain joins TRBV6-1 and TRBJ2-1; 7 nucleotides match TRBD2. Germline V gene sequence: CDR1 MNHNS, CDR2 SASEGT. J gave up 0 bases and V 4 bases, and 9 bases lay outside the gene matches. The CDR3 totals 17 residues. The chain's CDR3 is CASSGESSGPSYNEQFF. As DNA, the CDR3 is TGTGCCAGCAGTGGGGAATCTAGCGGACCCTCCTACAATGAGCAGTTCTTC.

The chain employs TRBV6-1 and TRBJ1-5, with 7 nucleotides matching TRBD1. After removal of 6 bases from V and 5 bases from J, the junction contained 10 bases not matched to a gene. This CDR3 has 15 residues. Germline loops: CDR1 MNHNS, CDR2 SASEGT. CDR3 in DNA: TGTGCCAGCAGACGACAGGGAGAAGTGGATCAGCCCCAGCATTTT. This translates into CASRRQGEVDQPQHF.

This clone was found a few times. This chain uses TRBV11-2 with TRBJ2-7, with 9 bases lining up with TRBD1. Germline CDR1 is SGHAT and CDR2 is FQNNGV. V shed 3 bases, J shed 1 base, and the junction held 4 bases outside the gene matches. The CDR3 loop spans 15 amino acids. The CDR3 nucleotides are TGTGCCAGCAGCTTGGGACAGGGCTGGTCCTACGAGCAGTACTTC. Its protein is CASSLGQGWSYEQYF.

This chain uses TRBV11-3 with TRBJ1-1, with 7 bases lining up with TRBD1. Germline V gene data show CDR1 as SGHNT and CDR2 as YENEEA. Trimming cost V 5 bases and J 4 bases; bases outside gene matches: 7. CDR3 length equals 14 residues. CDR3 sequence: CASSPGQAGTEAFF. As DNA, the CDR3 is TGTGCCAGCAGCCCAGGACAGGCTGGCACTGAAGCTTTCTTT.

CDR3 sequence (DNA): TGCAGCGTGTACAGCTATGGCTACACCTTC. This encodes CSVYSYGYTF. The chain links TRBV29-1 to TRBJ1-2; D ambiguous. The V and J ends lost 6 bases and 4 bases respectively, with 6 bases between them. This CDR3 is built from 10 residues. The germline V gene has CDR1 SQVTM and CDR2 ANQGSEA.

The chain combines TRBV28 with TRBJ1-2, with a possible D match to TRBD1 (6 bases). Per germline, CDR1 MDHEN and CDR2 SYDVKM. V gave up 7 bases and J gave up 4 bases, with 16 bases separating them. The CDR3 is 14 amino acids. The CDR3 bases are TGTGCCAGCACCCTGCCCGGACAGCCCTATGGCTACACCTTC. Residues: CASTLPGQPYGYTF.

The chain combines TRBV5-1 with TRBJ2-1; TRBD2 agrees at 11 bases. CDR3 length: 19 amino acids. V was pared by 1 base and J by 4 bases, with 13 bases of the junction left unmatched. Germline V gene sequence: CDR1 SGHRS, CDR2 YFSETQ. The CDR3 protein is CASSLRSGTSGVWYNEQFF. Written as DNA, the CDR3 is TGCGCCAGCAGCTTGAGGTCGGGGACTAGCGGTGTATGGTACAATGAGCAGTTCTTC.

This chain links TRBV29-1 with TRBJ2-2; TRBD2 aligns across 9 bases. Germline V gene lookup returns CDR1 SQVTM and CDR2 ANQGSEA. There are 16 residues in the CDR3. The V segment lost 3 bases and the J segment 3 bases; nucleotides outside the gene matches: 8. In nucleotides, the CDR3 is TGCAGCGTTGATCGGGGCGGGAGGGCCCACACCGGGGAGCTGTTTTTT. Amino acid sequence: CSVDRGGRAHTGELFF.

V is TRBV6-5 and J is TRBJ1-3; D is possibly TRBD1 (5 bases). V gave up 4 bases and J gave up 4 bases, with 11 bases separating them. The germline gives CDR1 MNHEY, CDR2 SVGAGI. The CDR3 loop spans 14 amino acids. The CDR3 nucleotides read TGTGCCAGCAGTTTTACGGGACCCGGAAACACCATATATTTT. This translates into CASSFTGPGNTIYF.

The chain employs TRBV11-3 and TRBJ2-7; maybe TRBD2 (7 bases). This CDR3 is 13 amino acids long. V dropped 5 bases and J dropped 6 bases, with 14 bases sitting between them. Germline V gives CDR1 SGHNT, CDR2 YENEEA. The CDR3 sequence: CASSRGGGLEQYF. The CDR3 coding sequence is TGTGCCAGCAGCCGGGGCGGGGGCCTCGAGCAGTACTTC.

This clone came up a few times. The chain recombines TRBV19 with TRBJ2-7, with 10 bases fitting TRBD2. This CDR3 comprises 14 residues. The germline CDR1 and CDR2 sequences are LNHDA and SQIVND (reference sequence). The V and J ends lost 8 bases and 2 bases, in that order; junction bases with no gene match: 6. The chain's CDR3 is CASAIAGGAYEQYF. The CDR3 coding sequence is TGTGCCAGTGCAATAGCGGGAGGAGCCTACGAGCAGTACTTC.